Sequencing of this TCR beta chain was carried out in a study of CD8 T cells in Susac syndrome. Overall study findings and caveats: In its TCR sequencing and HLA analysis, the study acknowledged that the number of individuals was relatively small.

This clonotype was counted between two and nine times. What it recognizes is unknown. The V end lost 4 bases, the J end lost 1 base, and 6 bases lay between the germline ends. The CDR3 loop spans 13 amino acids. The germline V gene encodes CDR1 PRHDT and CDR2 FYEKMQ (reference sequence). Random hexamers were used to reverse transcribe about 0.45 to 1 ug of RNA. Amplification of TCR beta CDR3 used immunoSEQ multiplex PCR across 54 Vbeta and 13 Jbeta. TCRdb re-called the immunoSEQ multiplex PCR reads through MiXCR, storing one row per CDR3 protein. Altogether 70,000 to 100,000 distinct CDR3 sequences are present, 85% to 95% being singletons, with the ten largest covering around 0.3%. High-throughput TCR beta sequencing covered peripheral CD8+ and CD4+ T cells. TEMRA cells were FACS-enriched, while CD8+ and CD4+ T cells were negatively isolated.

The sample taken for sequencing was CD8+ T cells from PBMCs. The chain employs TRBV13 and TRBJ2-3; D remains unclear. The clonotype originates from a human donor in good health. CDR3 bases: TGTGCCAGCAGCTCCCAGCGCACAGATACGCAGTATTTT. Its protein is CASSSQRTDTQYF.